This T cell receptor beta chain emerged from a study of blood T cell repertoires in COVID-19. Study-wide context: Researchers got acute and convalescent COVID-19 samples from the United States, Italy and Spain. The cDNA or gDNA used as material had been derived from T cells, B-cell-depleted T cells, or PBMCs.

Original analysis: Cell counts per sample came from amplifying reference gene primers. The repertoire was sequenced with immunoSEQ multiplex PCR; TCRdb's copy has only in-frame clones and lacks some. The V and J calls and clone size were taken over from that table, and D and trimming were inferred from the DNA. The sample has around 67,000 clones, 75% to 90% seen once. Germline V CDR1 and CDR2: MNHNY, SVGAGI (reference sequence). Trimming removed 5 bases from V and 5 bases from J, with 7 bases in between. This CDR3 spans 11 amino acids. The chain carries TRBV6-6 and TRBJ2-7; no firm D call. This TCR was recovered from a man between 45 and 60 years old with active COVID-19. The specimen sequenced was peripheral blood. The CDR3 bases are TGTGCCAGCAGTGAGAGGAACGAGCAGTACTTC. The encoded protein is CASSERNEQYF.